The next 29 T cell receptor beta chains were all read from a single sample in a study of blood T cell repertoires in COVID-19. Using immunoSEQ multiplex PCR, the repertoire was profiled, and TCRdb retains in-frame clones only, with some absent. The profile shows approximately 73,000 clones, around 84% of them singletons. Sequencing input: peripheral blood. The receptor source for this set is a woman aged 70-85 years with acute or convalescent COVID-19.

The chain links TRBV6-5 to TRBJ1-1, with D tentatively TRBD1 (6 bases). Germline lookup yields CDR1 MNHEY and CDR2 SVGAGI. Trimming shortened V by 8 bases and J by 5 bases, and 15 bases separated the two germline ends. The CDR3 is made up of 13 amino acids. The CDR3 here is CASQEGVWTEAFF. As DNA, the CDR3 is TGTGCCAGCCAAGAGGGGGTGTGGACTGAAGCTTTCTTT.

CDR3 protein: CASSLVWRGVGTEAFF. The CDR3 coding sequence is TGTGCCAGCAGCTTAGTATGGCGGGGGGTGGGGACTGAAGCTTTCTTT. J is TRBJ1-1 and V is TRBV7-8; D is perhaps TRBD1 (5 bases). The CDR3 is 16 amino acids. V gave up 1 base and J gave up 5 bases, with 17 bases separating them. Germline CDR1 is SGHVS and CDR2 is FQNEAQ. Supplemented by reference TRBV7-8 and TRBJ1-1, the full variable domain reads GAGVSQSPRYKVAKRGQDVALRCDPISGHVSLFWYQQALGQGPEFLTYFQNEAQLDKSGLPSDRFFAERPEGSVSTLKIQRTQQEDSAVYLCASSLVWRGVGTEAFFGQGTRLTVV.

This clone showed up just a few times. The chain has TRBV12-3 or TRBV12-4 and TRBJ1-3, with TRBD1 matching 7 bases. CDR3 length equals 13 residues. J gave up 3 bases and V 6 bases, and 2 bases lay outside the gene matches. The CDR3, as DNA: TGTGCCAGCAGCAGGACAGGTGGAAACACCATATATTTT. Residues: CASSRTGGNTIYF.

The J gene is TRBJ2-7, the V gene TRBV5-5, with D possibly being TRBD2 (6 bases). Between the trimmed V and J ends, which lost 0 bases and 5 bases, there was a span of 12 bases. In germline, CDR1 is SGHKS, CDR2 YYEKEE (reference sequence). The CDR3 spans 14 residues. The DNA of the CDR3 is TGTGCCAGCAGCTTGGCAACGGGGGTCCACGAGCAGTACTTC. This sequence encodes CASSLATGVHEQYF.

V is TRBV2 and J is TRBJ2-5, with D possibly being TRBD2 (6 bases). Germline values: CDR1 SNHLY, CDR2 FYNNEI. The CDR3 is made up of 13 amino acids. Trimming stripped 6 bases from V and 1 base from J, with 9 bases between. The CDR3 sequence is CASSRDSQETQYF. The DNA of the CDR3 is TGTGCCAGCAGCCGGGACTCCCAAGAGACCCAGTACTTC. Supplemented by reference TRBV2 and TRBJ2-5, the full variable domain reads EPEVTQTPSHQVTQMGQEVILRCVPISNHLYFYWYRQILGQKVEFLVSFYNNEISEKSEIFDDQFSVERPDGSNFTLKIRSTKLEDSAMYFCASSRDSQETQYFGPGTRLLVL.

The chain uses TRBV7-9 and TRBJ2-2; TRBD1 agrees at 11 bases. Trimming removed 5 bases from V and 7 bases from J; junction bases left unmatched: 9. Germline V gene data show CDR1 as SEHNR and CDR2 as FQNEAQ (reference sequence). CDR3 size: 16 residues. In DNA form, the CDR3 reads TGTGCCAGCAGCGCGGGACAGGGGGTCGTCGTCGGGGAGCTGTTTTTT. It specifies CASSAGQGVVVGELFF.

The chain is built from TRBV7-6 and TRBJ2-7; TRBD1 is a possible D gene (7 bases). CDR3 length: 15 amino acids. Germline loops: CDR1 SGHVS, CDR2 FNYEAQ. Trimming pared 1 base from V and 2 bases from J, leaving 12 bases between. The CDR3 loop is CASSLGPGGTYEQYF. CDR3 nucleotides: TGTGCCAGCAGCTTAGGGCCAGGGGGGACCTACGAGCAGTACTTC.

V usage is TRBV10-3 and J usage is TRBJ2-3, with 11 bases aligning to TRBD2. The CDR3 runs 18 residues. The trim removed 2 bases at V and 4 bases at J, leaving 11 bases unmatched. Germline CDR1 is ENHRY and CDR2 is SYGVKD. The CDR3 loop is CAISERGVSGRGADTQYF. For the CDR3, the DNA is TGTGCCATCAGTGAGCGCGGGGTTAGCGGGAGGGGGGCAGATACGCAGTATTTT.

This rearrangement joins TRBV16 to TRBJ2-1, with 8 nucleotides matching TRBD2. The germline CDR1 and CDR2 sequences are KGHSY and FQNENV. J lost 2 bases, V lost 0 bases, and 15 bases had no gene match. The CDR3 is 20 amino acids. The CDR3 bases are TGTGCCAGCAGCCAATCAGGGGGGGGACTAGTGATTGACCCCTACAATGAGCAGTTCTTC. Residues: CASSQSGGGLVIDPYNEQFF.

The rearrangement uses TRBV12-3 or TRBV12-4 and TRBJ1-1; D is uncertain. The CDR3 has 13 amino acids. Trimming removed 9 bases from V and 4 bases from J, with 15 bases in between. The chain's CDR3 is CASTLDGFTEAFF. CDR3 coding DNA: TGTGCCAGTACACTAGACGGCTTCACTGAAGCTTTCTTT.

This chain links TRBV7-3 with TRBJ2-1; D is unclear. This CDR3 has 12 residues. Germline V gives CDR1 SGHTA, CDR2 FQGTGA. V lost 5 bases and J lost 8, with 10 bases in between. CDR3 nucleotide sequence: TGTGCCAGCAGCCAGCGCGGTGATGAGCAGTTCTTC. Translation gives CASSQRGDEQFF.

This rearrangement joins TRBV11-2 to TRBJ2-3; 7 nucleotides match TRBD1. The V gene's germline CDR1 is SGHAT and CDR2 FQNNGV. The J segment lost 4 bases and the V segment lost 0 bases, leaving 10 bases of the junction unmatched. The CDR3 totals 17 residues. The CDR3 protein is CASSLDLTGTDADTQYF. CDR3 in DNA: TGTGCCAGCAGCTTAGATCTGACCGGGACAGACGCAGATACGCAGTATTTT. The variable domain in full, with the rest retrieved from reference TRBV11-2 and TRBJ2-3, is EAGVAQSPRYKIIEKRQSVAFWCNPISGHATLYWYQQILGQGPKLLIQFQNNGVVDDSQLPKDRFSAERLKGVDSTLKIQPAKLEDSAVYLCASSLDLTGTDADTQYFGPGTRLTVL.

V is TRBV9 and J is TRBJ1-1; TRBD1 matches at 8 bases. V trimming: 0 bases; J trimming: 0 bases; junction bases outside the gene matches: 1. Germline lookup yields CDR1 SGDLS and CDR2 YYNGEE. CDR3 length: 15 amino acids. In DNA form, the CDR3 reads TGTGCCAGCAGCGTAGACAGGGGGGTGAACACTGAAGCTTTCTTT. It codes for CASSVDRGVNTEAFF.

Written as DNA, the CDR3 is TGTGCCAGCAGATCAAACAGGGGAAATAACTATGGCTACACCTTC. Amino acids: CASRSNRGNNYGYTF. This rearrangement joins TRBV6-5 to TRBJ1-2; 7 bases map to TRBD1. Losses at the gene ends were 6 bases for V and 1 base for J; bases not matched to a gene: 8. This CDR3 spans 15 amino acids. Germline CDR1 MNHEY, CDR2 SVGAGI.

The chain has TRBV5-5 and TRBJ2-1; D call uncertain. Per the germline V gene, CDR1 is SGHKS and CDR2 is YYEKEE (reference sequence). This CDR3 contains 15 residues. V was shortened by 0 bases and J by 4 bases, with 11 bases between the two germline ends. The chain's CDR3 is CASSLVFGGYNEQFF. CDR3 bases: TGTGCCAGCAGCTTGGTTTTCGGCGGATACAATGAGCAGTTCTTC. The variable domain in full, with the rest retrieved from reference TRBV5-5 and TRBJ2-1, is DAGVTQSPTHLIKTRGQQVTLRCSPISGHKSVSWYQQVLGQGPQFIFQYYEKEERGRGNFPDRFSARQFPNYSSELNVNALLLGDSALYLCASSLVFGGYNEQFFGPGTRLTVL.

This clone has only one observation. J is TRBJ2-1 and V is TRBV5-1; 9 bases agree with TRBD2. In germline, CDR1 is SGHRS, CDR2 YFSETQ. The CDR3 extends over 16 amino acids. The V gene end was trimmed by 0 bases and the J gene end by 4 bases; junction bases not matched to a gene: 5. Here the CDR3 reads CASSLVLAGVYNEQFF. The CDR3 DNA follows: TGCGCCAGCAGCTTGGTACTAGCGGGTGTATACAATGAGCAGTTCTTC. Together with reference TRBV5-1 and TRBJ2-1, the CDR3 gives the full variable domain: KAGVTQTPRYLIKTRGQQVTLSCSPISGHRSVSWYQQTPGQGLQFLFEYFSETQRNKGNFPGRFSGRQFSNSRSEMNVSTLELGDSALYLCASSLVLAGVYNEQFFGPGTRLTVL.

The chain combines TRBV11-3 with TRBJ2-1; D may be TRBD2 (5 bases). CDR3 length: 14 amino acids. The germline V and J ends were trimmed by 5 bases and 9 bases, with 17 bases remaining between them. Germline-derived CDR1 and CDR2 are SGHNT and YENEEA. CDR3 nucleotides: TGTGCCAGCAGCCGGATTCATAGCGTAAGTGAGCAGTTCTTC. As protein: CASSRIHSVSEQFF.

The CDR3 DNA is TGTGCCAGCAGTCGTAGACAGGGGGCCGAGTTCTTC. It is translated as CASSRRQGAEFF. The J gene is TRBJ2-1, the V gene TRBV28, with TRBD1 matching over 10 bases. The CDR3 totals 12 residues. J lost 14 bases, V lost 5 bases, and 6 bases had no gene match. Germline V gene sequence: CDR1 MDHEN, CDR2 SYDVKM.

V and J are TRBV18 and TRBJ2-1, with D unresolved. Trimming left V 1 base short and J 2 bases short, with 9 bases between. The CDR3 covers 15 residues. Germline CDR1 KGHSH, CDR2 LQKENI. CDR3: CASSPRSQAYNEQFF. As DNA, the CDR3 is TGTGCCAGCTCACCACGAAGTCAGGCCTACAATGAGCAGTTCTTC.

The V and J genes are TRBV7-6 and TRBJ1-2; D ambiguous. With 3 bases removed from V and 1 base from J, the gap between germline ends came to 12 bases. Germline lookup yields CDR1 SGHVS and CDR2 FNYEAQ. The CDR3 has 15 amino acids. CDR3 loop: CASSFSTGLNYGYTF. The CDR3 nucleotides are TGTGCCAGCAGCTTCTCGACCGGACTTAACTATGGCTACACCTTC.

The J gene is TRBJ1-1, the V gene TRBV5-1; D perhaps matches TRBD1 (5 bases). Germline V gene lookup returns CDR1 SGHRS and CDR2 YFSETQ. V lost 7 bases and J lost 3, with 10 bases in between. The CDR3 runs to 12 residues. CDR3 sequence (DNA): TGCGCCAGCCGTTCAGGGTACACTGAAGCTTTCTTT. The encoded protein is CASRSGYTEAFF. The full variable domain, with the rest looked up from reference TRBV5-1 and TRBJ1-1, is KAGVTQTPRYLIKTRGQQVTLSCSPISGHRSVSWYQQTPGQGLQFLFEYFSETQRNKGNFPGRFSGRQFSNSRSEMNVSTLELGDSALYLCASRSGYTEAFFGQGTRLTVV.

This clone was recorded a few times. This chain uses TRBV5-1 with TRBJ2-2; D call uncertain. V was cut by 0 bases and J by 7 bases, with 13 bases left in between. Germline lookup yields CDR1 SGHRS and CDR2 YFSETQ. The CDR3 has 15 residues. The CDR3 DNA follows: TGCGCCAGCAGCTTGGCCGCTAGTATCAGCGGGGAGCTGTTTTTT. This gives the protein CASSLAASISGELFF.

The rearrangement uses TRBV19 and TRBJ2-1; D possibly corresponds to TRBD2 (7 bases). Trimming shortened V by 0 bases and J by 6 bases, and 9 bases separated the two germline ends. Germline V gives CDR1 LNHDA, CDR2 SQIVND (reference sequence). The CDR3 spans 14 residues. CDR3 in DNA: TGTGCCAGTAGTATAGATAGGGGGGGCAATGAGCAGTTCTTC. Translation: CASSIDRGGNEQFF.

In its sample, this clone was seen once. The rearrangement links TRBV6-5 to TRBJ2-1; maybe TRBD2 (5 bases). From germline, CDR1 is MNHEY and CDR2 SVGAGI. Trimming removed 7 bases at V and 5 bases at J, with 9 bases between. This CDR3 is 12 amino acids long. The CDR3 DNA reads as TGTGCCAGCACGCTCGGGAACAATGAGCAGTTCTTC. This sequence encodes CASTLGNNEQFF.

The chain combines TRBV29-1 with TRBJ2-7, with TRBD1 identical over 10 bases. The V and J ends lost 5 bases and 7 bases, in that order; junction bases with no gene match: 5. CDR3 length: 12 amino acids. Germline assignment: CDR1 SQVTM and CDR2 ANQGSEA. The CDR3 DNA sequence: TGCAGCGTTCGACAGGGGGCAGGGGAGCAGTACTTC. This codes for CSVRQGAGEQYF.

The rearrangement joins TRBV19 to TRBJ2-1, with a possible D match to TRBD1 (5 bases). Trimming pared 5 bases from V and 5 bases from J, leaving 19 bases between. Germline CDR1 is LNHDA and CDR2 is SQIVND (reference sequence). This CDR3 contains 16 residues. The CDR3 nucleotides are TGTGCCAGTAGTGGTACTCAGGGTCACCCACACAATGAGCAGTTCTTC. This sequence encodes CASSGTQGHPHNEQFF.

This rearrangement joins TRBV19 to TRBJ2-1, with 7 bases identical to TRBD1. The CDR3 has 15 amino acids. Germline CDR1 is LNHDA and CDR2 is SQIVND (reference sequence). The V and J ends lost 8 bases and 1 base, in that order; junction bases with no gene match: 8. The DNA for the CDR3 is TGTGCCAGTCAACCCCGGGACAGATCCTACAATGAGCAGTTCTTC. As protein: CASQPRDRSYNEQFF. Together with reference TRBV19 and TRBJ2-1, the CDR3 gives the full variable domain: DGGITQSPKYLFRKEGQNVTLSCEQNLNHDAMYWYRQDPGQGLRLIYYSQIVNDFQKGDIAEGYSVSREKKESFPLTVTSAQKNPTAFYLCASQPRDRSYNEQFFGPGTRLTVL.

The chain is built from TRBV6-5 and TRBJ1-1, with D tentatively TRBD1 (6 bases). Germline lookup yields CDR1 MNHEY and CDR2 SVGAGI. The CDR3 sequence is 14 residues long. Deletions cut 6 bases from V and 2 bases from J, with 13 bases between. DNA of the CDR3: TGTGCCAGCAGACCCCGACAGGCAAACACTGAAGCTTTCTTT. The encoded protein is CASRPRQANTEAFF.

The chain's CDR3 is CASSLEGQGYNEQFF. The CDR3 DNA reads as TGTGCCAGCAGCTTAGAGGGACAGGGGTACAATGAGCAGTTCTTC. This rearrangement joins TRBV7-2 to TRBJ2-1; 10 nucleotides line up with TRBD1. V shed 1 base and J 4 bases; nucleotides not matched to a gene: 1. There are 15 residues in the CDR3. The germline V gene encodes CDR1 SGHTA and CDR2 FQGNSA.